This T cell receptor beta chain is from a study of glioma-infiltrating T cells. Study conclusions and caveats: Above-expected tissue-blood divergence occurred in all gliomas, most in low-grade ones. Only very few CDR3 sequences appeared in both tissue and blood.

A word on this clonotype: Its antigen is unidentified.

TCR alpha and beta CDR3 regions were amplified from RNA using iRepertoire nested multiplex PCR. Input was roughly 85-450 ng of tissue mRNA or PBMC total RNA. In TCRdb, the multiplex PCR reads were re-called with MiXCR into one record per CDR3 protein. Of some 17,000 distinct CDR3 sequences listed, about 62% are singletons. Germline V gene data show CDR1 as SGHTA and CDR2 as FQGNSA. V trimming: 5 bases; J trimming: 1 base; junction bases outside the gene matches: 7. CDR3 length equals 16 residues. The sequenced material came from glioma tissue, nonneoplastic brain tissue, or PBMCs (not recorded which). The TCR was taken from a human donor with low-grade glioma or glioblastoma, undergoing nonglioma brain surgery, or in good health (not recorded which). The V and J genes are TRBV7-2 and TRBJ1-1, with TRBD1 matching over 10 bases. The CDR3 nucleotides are TGTGCCAGCAGCCGGAGACAGGGGGCGGCGAACACTGAAGCTTTCTTT. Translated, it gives CASSRRQGAANTEAFF.